These 15 T cell receptor beta chains came from one sample sequenced in a study of T cell changes during pregnancy in multiple sclerosis. Assay used: immunoSEQ multiplex PCR; TCRdb lists only in-frame clones, some missing. This sample yields 25,000 or so clones, of which around 90% are seen a single time; 6.2% belongs to the top ten. Sequenced material: CD8+ T cells from peripheral blood mononuclear cells, taken before pregnancy. The source of these receptors is a female donor with multiple sclerosis, enrolled in a pregnancy study.

Only one count was recorded for this clone. V and J are TRBV27 and TRBJ2-3; possible D gene TRBD2, 6 bases. The CDR3 totals 14 residues. Between the trimmed V and J ends, which lost 1 base and 5 bases, there was a span of 10 bases. CDR1 MNHEY and CDR2 SMNVEV come from the germline V gene (reference sequence). The CDR3 nucleotides are TGTGCCAGCAGTTTATTCGGGGACTTAGATACGCAGTATTTT. It is translated as CASSLFGDLDTQYF.

V and J are TRBV25-1 and TRBJ2-1; the D gene is possibly TRBD2 (6 bases). Between the trimmed V and J ends, which lost 4 bases and 8 bases, there was a span of 21 bases. This CDR3 is 16 amino acids long. CDR1 and CDR2 (germline): MGHDK, SYGVNS. CDR3 sequence reads: CASSVRDSTSGDEQFF. In DNA, the CDR3 is TGTGCCAGCAGTGTGCGGGACTCCACCAGCGGCGATGAGCAGTTCTTC.

The chain joins TRBV6-1 to TRBJ1-2; no reliable D call. V was cut by 4 bases and J by 3 bases, with 9 bases left in between. Germline V lookup: CDR1 MNHNS, CDR2 SASEGT. This CDR3 is built from 13 residues. CDR3 sequence: CASSGSGDYGYTF. The CDR3 bases are TGTGCCAGCAGTGGGTCGGGAGACTATGGCTACACCTTC.

The chain joins TRBV4-3 to TRBJ1-2; D may be TRBD1 (6 bases). This CDR3 contains 14 residues. Trimming left V 0 bases short and J 4 bases short, with 9 bases between. Germline V gene sequence: CDR1 LGHNA, CDR2 YSLEER. The CDR3 nucleotides read TGCGCCAGCAGCCAAGACAGGGGACCCTATGGCTACACCTTC. Residues: CASSQDRGPYGYTF.

The chain combines TRBV27 with TRBJ2-7; 7 nucleotides align to TRBD1. Germline assignment: CDR1 MNHEY and CDR2 SMNVEV (reference sequence). The CDR3 totals 14 residues. Losses at the gene ends were 4 bases for V and 6 bases for J; bases not matched to a gene: 9. CDR3 amino acids: CASSWTGADGEQYF. CDR3 nucleotide sequence: TGTGCCAGCAGTTGGACAGGCGCGGATGGCGAGCAGTACTTC.

V is TRBV19 and J is TRBJ2-2; 7 nucleotides line up with TRBD2. V trimming: 3 bases; J trimming: 6 bases; junction bases outside the gene matches: 7. CDR1 and CDR2 from the germline V gene are LNHDA and SQIVND (reference sequence). The length of the CDR3 is 15 residues. The CDR3: CASSIPGEGSGELFF. CDR3 bases: TGTGCCAGTAGTATCCCTGGGGAGGGTTCCGGGGAGCTGTTTTTT. Supplemented by reference TRBV19 and TRBJ2-2, the full variable domain reads DGGITQSPKYLFRKEGQNVTLSCEQNLNHDAMYWYRQDPGQGLRLIYYSQIVNDFQKGDIAEGYSVSREKKESFPLTVTSAQKNPTAFYLCASSIPGEGSGELFFGEGSRLTVL.

The V call is TRBV2, the J call TRBJ2-3; tentatively, D is TRBD2 (6 bases). V was cut by 3 bases and J by 3 bases, with 19 bases left in between. Germline V CDR1 and CDR2: SNHLY, FYNNEI. The CDR3 runs to 17 residues. The CDR3 DNA sequence: TGTGCCAGCAGTGATGGAGGGGAGACGGTAGAAACAGATACGCAGTATTTT. This encodes CASSDGGETVETDTQYF.

The chain is built from TRBV11-2 and TRBJ2-7; 7 bases agree with TRBD1. The J segment lost 4 bases and the V segment lost 0 bases, leaving 6 bases of the junction unmatched. The CDR3 has 15 amino acids. Germline-derived CDR1 and CDR2 are SGHAT and FQNNGV. CDR3 protein: CASSLDPGQVYEQYF. The CDR3 nucleotides are TGTGCCAGCAGCTTAGACCCCGGACAGGTTTACGAGCAGTACTTC.

V is TRBV7-9 and J is TRBJ2-7, with a tentative D call TRBD1 (6 bases). The V end lost 4 bases, the J end lost 0 bases, and 7 bases lay between the germline ends. The CDR3 extends over 13 amino acids. Germline V gene lookup returns CDR1 SEHNR and CDR2 FQNEAQ (reference sequence). The CDR3 reads CASSWTASYEQYF. Here the CDR3 DNA reads TGTGCCAGCAGCTGGACAGCCTCCTACGAGCAGTACTTC.

The rearrangement joins TRBV6-1 to TRBJ1-2, with D maybe TRBD1 (6 bases). This CDR3 region has 15 residues. Deletions cut 1 base from V and 4 bases from J, with 13 bases between. The germline V gene has CDR1 MNHNS and CDR2 SASEGT. Here the CDR3 reads CASSEEGRGGYGYTF. CDR3 DNA: TGTGCCAGCAGTGAAGAGGGCAGGGGTGGCTATGGCTACACCTTC.

The chain carries TRBV11-2 and TRBJ2-3; 7 nucleotides line up with TRBD2. The CDR3 runs to 15 residues. The germline V gene encodes CDR1 SGHAT and CDR2 FQNNGV. Trimming removed 4 bases from V and 3 bases from J; junction bases left unmatched: 7. The DNA for the CDR3 is TGTGCCAGCAGCTCCGGACTAGGAGTGACAGATACGCAGTATTTT. Its protein is CASSSGLGVTDTQYF.

The rearrangement joins TRBV4-1 to TRBJ1-4; 9 bases are shared with TRBD1. The CDR3 is 16 amino acids. CDR1 MGHRA and CDR2 YSYEKL come from the germline V gene. V shed 0 bases and J 7 bases; nucleotides not matched to a gene: 6. CDR3 region: CASSQDLGQGSEKLFF. For the CDR3, the DNA is TGCGCCAGCAGCCAAGATTTGGGACAGGGATCTGAAAAACTGTTTTTT.

This chain's CDR3 is CASMGVTGRTGELFF. DNA of the CDR3: TGTGCCAGCATGGGGGTAACAGGGCGCACCGGGGAGCTGTTTTTT. The genes are TRBV2 and TRBJ2-2; perhaps TRBD1 as D (6 bases). V lost 7 bases and J 4 bases, leaving 16 bases between the germline ends. Germline V gene data show CDR1 as SNHLY and CDR2 as FYNNEI. This CDR3 is 15 amino acids long.

This chain joins TRBV27 and TRBJ2-3; D ambiguous. Germline assignment: CDR1 MNHEY and CDR2 SMNVEV (reference sequence). The germline V and J ends were trimmed by 2 bases and 4 bases, with 16 bases remaining between them. This CDR3 has 16 residues. CDR3 nucleotides: TGTGCCAGCAGTTTAATCTCTACCTCAGGTGCAGATACGCAGTATTTT. Translation gives CASSLISTSGADTQYF.

In its sample, this clone was seen a few times. One end of the junction fails to match germline, which may point to a read error. This chain joins TRBV7-7 and TRBJ2-1, with TRBD1 matching 10 bases. The CDR3 runs 13 residues. Germline V gene lookup returns CDR1 SSHAT and CDR2 FNYEAQ (reference sequence). The CDR3 is CASSLGTGVEQFF. CDR3 nucleotide sequence: TGTGCTAGCAGCTTGGGGACAGGGGTCGAGCAGTTCTTC.